Listed below are T cell receptor beta chains from one sample, sequenced in a study of control samples from healthy donors and cancer patients. Generated by immunoSEQ multiplex PCR, the TCRdb table keeps only in-frame clones and is missing some. Here the sample spans 150,000 to 200,000 clones, approximately 96% being singletons. The sequencing input was blood. All receptors come from a woman aged 40-49 years in good health. Each CDR3 is given with its conserved first and last residue. D genes are given only for firm matches. Expanded clones get a size class; other rows say once, few or many, or leave the size out.

j_gene: TRBJ1-3
abundance: .
d_gene: .
v_gene: TRBV6-1
CDR3nt: TGTGCCAGCAGTGAACTTTACTCTGGAAACACCATATATTTT
CDR3aa: CASSELYSGNTIYF

j_gene: TRBJ1-2
abundance: .
d_gene: .
v_gene: TRBV2
CDR3nt: TGTGCCAGCAGCACTGGGGGCGGTGGGGGCTACACCTTC
CDR3aa: CASSTGGGGGYTF

j_gene: TRBJ2-1
abundance: .
d_gene: TRBD1
v_gene: TRBV11-3
CDR3nt: TGTGCCAGCAGCTTACGGGCGGGACAGGGACACAATGAGCAGTTCTTC
CDR3aa: CASSLRAGQGHNEQFF

j_gene: TRBJ2-7
abundance: .
d_gene: TRBD1
v_gene: TRBV10-1
CDR3nt: TGCGCCAGCAGTGAGTCGGGGACAGGGGGATTCCAGTACTTC
CDR3aa: CASSESGTGGFQYF

j_gene: TRBJ1-2
abundance: .
d_gene: .
v_gene: TRBV11-2
CDR3nt: TGTGCCAGCAGCCCATCATCCGGCTATGGCTACACCTTC
CDR3aa: CASSPSSGYGYTF

j_gene: TRBJ1-1
abundance: .
d_gene: .
v_gene: TRBV29-1
CDR3nt: TGCAGCGTCGTAAACAGGGCGGGCACTGAAGCTTTCTTT
CDR3aa: CSVVNRAGTEAFF

j_gene: TRBJ2-1
abundance: .
d_gene: TRBD1
v_gene: TRBV7-3
CDR3nt: TGTGCCAGCAGCTTGAACAGGGGCGATGAGCAGTTCTTC
CDR3aa: CASSLNRGDEQFF

j_gene: TRBJ1-1
abundance: .
d_gene: .
v_gene: TRBV12-3/TRBV12-4
CDR3nt: TGTGCCAGCAGTTTAGGACAGGCGGCTTTCTTT
CDR3aa: CASSLGQAAFF

j_gene: TRBJ2-7
abundance: once
d_gene: .
v_gene: TRBV30
CDR3nt: TGTGCCTGGAGTATAAGGGGAGGGCAGTACTTC
CDR3aa: CAWSIRGGQYF

j_gene: TRBJ1-2
abundance: .
d_gene: .
v_gene: TRBV29-1
CDR3nt: TGCAGCAACTTAGACGAACGCTATGGCTACACCTTC
CDR3aa: CSNLDERYGYTF

j_gene: TRBJ2-7
abundance: .
d_gene: .
v_gene: TRBV7-8
CDR3nt: TGTGCCAGCAGCTTAGGGGCAGATAGAACCTACGAGCAGTACTTC
CDR3aa: CASSLGADRTYEQYF

j_gene: TRBJ2-7
abundance: .
d_gene: TRBD1
v_gene: TRBV29-1
CDR3nt: TGCAGCGTTGTGGGGGACAGATCCTACGAGCAGTACTTC
CDR3aa: CSVVGDRSYEQYF

j_gene: TRBJ2-7
abundance: .
d_gene: TRBD1
v_gene: TRBV6-5
CDR3nt: TGTGCCACTGGGGGACAGGGGGCCTCCTACGAGCAGTACTTC
CDR3aa: CATGGQGASYEQYF

j_gene: TRBJ1-2
abundance: .
d_gene: .
v_gene: TRBV7-9
CDR3nt: TGTGCCAGCAGCTTAGCGATGGGCTACACCTTC
CDR3aa: CASSLAMGYTF

j_gene: TRBJ1-1
abundance: .
d_gene: .
v_gene: TRBV20-1
CDR3nt: TGCAGTGCTAGTCGGGTGAACACTGAAGCTTTCTTT
CDR3aa: CSASRVNTEAFF

j_gene: TRBJ1-1
abundance: .
d_gene: .
v_gene: TRBV11-2
CDR3nt: TGTGCCAGCAGCTGGGAATTGAACACTGAAGCTTTCTTT
CDR3aa: CASSWELNTEAFF

j_gene: TRBJ1-1
abundance: .
d_gene: .
v_gene: TRBV9
CDR3nt: TGTGCCAGCAGCGTCAGTAACAGGGTTACTGAAGCTTTCTTT
CDR3aa: CASSVSNRVTEAFF

j_gene: TRBJ1-5
abundance: .
d_gene: TRBD1
v_gene: TRBV19
CDR3nt: TGTGCCAGTAGCATACAGGGGGCGACGCAGCCCCAGCATTTT
CDR3aa: CASSIQGATQPQHF

j_gene: TRBJ1-2
abundance: .
d_gene: .
v_gene: TRBV14
CDR3nt: TGTGCCAGCAGCCAAGATACGGCAGCGTATGGCTACACCTTC
CDR3aa: CASSQDTAAYGYTF

j_gene: TRBJ1-1
abundance: .
d_gene: .
v_gene: TRBV6-1
CDR3nt: TGTGCCAGCAGTGAATCTACTGGTAGTGGTTTCTTT
CDR3aa: CASSESTGSGFF

j_gene: TRBJ1-2
abundance: .
d_gene: TRBD1
v_gene: TRBV2
CDR3nt: TGTGCCAGCAGTGAATCAGGGGGGTCTAACTATGGCTACACCTTC
CDR3aa: CASSESGGSNYGYTF

j_gene: TRBJ2-7
abundance: .
d_gene: .
v_gene: TRBV5-6
CDR3nt: TGTGCCAGCAGCACGGGACTGTCGGGGTACGAGCAGTACTTC
CDR3aa: CASSTGLSGYEQYF

j_gene: TRBJ1-1
abundance: .
d_gene: .
v_gene: TRBV20-1
CDR3nt: TGCAGTGCAGTAAGGACTGAAGCTTTCTTT
CDR3aa: CSAVRTEAFF

j_gene: TRBJ1-1
abundance: .
d_gene: .
v_gene: TRBV12-5
CDR3nt: TGTGCTAGTGGTTTGGATGGGACATTCACTGAAGCTTTCTTT
CDR3aa: CASGLDGTFTEAFF

j_gene: TRBJ1-1
abundance: .
d_gene: .
v_gene: TRBV7-2
CDR3nt: TGTGCCAGCAGCTTAGCCGGACGGAGTAACACTGAAGCTTTCTTT
CDR3aa: CASSLAGRSNTEAFF

j_gene: TRBJ1-1
abundance: once
d_gene: .
v_gene: TRBV4-3
CDR3nt: TGCGCCAGCAGCCAAGGGTTTCAGGGTACTGAAGCTTTCTTT
CDR3aa: CASSQGFQGTEAFF

j_gene: TRBJ2-7
abundance: .
d_gene: .
v_gene: TRBV7-2
CDR3nt: TGTGCCAGCAGCTTAGTAACCTACGAGCAGTACTTC
CDR3aa: CASSLVTYEQYF

j_gene: TRBJ2-1
abundance: once
d_gene: TRBD2
v_gene: TRBV15
CDR3nt: TGTGCCACCCGCGGATCTAGCGGGAGGATTCAGTTCTTC
CDR3aa: CATRGSSGRIQFF

j_gene: TRBJ1-2
abundance: .
d_gene: TRBD1
v_gene: TRBV20-1
CDR3nt: TGCAGTGCTAGTACCGGGACAGGGTTTTTTGGCTACACCTTC
CDR3aa: CSASTGTGFFGYTF

j_gene: TRBJ1-1
abundance: .
d_gene: .
v_gene: TRBV7-2
CDR3nt: TGTGCCAGCAGCTTAGGACGAAACACTGAAGCTTTCTTT
CDR3aa: CASSLGRNTEAFF

j_gene: TRBJ1-3
abundance: .
d_gene: .
v_gene: TRBV7-9
CDR3nt: TGTGCCAGCAGCTTAATGGAGAGCTCTGGAAACACCATATATTTT
CDR3aa: CASSLMESSGNTIYF

j_gene: TRBJ2-7
abundance: .
d_gene: .
v_gene: TRBV6-2/TRBV6-3
CDR3nt: TGTGCCAGCAGCCAATTATACGAGCAGTACTTC
CDR3aa: CASSQLYEQYF

j_gene: TRBJ1-1
abundance: few
d_gene: .
v_gene: TRBV5-4
CDR3nt: TGTGCCAGCAGCACAGGGTTCGCTGAAGCTTTCTTT
CDR3aa: CASSTGFAEAFF

j_gene: TRBJ2-3
abundance: .
d_gene: .
v_gene: TRBV4-3
CDR3nt: TGCGCCAGCAGCCAAGAACTTCTGGCAGATACGCAGTATTTT
CDR3aa: CASSQELLADTQYF

j_gene: TRBJ2-7
abundance: .
d_gene: TRBD1
v_gene: TRBV7-9
CDR3nt: TGTGCCAGCAGCCAGGGACAGGGGAGTGTAGATGACGAGCAGTACTTC
CDR3aa: CASSQGQGSVDDEQYF

j_gene: TRBJ1-3
abundance: once
d_gene: TRBD1
v_gene: TRBV28
CDR3nt: TGTGCCAGCAGCAAGGACAGGGGGTACTCTGGAAACACCATATATTTT
CDR3aa: CASSKDRGYSGNTIYF

j_gene: TRBJ1-2
abundance: once
d_gene: .
v_gene: TRBV6-4
CDR3nt: TGTGCCAGCAGAATATATTCAGGGACTAACTATGGCTACACCTTC
CDR3aa: CASRIYSGTNYGYTF

j_gene: TRBJ2-2
abundance: .
d_gene: TRBD1
v_gene: TRBV14
CDR3nt: TGTGCCAGCAGACGATGGGACAGAGAGGCCGGGGAGCTGTTTTTT
CDR3aa: CASRRWDREAGELFF

j_gene: TRBJ1-6
abundance: .
d_gene: .
v_gene: TRBV27
CDR3nt: TGTGCCAGCAGTCGCTCTGTGGGGAGCTCCTATAATTCACCCCTCCACTTT
CDR3aa: CASSRSVGSSYNSPLHF

j_gene: TRBJ1-1
abundance: .
d_gene: .
v_gene: TRBV6-6
CDR3nt: TGTGCCAGCAGTTACCGTATCACTGAAGCTTTCTTT
CDR3aa: CASSYRITEAFF

j_gene: TRBJ2-1
abundance: once
d_gene: .
v_gene: TRBV6-2/TRBV6-3
CDR3nt: TGTGCCAGCAGTCCCGCCCGGGACTCCTCCTACAATGAGCAGTTCTTC
CDR3aa: CASSPARDSSYNEQFF

j_gene: TRBJ1-4
abundance: .
d_gene: .
v_gene: TRBV18
CDR3nt: TGTGCCAGCTCACGACTCAGGGAAAATGAAAAACTGTTTTTT
CDR3aa: CASSRLRENEKLFF

j_gene: TRBJ1-2
abundance: .
d_gene: .
v_gene: TRBV15
CDR3nt: TGTGCCACCAGCAGAGATCGGGGTAACTATGGCTACACCTTC
CDR3aa: CATSRDRGNYGYTF

j_gene: TRBJ1-3
abundance: .
d_gene: .
v_gene: TRBV3-1/TRBV3-2
CDR3nt: TGTGCCAGCAGCTCAGATGCCGGCTCTGGAAACACCATATATTTT
CDR3aa: CASSSDAGSGNTIYF

j_gene: TRBJ1-5
abundance: .
d_gene: .
v_gene: TRBV25-1
CDR3nt: TGTGCCAGCAGTGAACGGGGAGTAGGGCAGCCCCAGCATTTT
CDR3aa: CASSERGVGQPQHF

j_gene: TRBJ1-1
abundance: .
d_gene: .
v_gene: TRBV19
CDR3nt: TGTGCCAGTAGTTCCCACACCTCGACAGGGAACACTGAAGCTTTCTTT
CDR3aa: CASSSHTSTGNTEAFF

j_gene: TRBJ1-3
abundance: .
d_gene: .
v_gene: TRBV7-3
CDR3nt: TGTGCCAGCAGCCCGCAGGGGTGGGGAAACACCATATATTTT
CDR3aa: CASSPQGWGNTIYF

j_gene: TRBJ2-6
abundance: .
d_gene: .
v_gene: TRBV27
CDR3nt: TGTGCCACCACTAGCCGGCAGGGGGTTCTCGGGGCCAACGTCCTGACTTTC
CDR3aa: CATTSRQGVLGANVLTF

j_gene: TRBJ1-1
abundance: .
d_gene: .
v_gene: TRBV5-1
CDR3nt: TGCGCCAGCAGCTTGGGGTCCGGACGGAACACTGAAGCTTTCTTT
CDR3aa: CASSLGSGRNTEAFF

j_gene: TRBJ1-6
abundance: .
d_gene: .
v_gene: TRBV6-6
CDR3nt: TGTGCCAGCAGAGAGTGGGAGGGGTACTATAATTCACCCCTCCACTTT
CDR3aa: CASREWEGYYNSPLHF

j_gene: TRBJ1-1
abundance: .
d_gene: .
v_gene: TRBV25-1
CDR3nt: TGTGCCAGCATTAAGGAACAAAGGGGCAGGGATTGGGACACTGAAGCTTTCTTT
CDR3aa: CASIKEQRGRDWDTEAFF

j_gene: TRBJ1-2
abundance: .
d_gene: .
v_gene: TRBV4-3
CDR3nt: TGCGCCAGCAGCCAAGACAGGGGTGGCTACACCTTC
CDR3aa: CASSQDRGGYTF

j_gene: TRBJ1-1
abundance: .
d_gene: .
v_gene: TRBV19
CDR3nt: TGTGCCAGTACCTACAGGGCTGAAGCTTTCTTT
CDR3aa: CASTYRAEAFF